This T cell receptor beta chain was sequenced during a study of a mutant IDH1 vaccine in newly diagnosed glioma. Overall study context: Held at week 35, visit V12 was the safety follow-up, and visit V13 followed at week 47.

The data were produced by immunoSEQ multiplex PCR, yet TCRdb's version contains in-frame clones alone and is incomplete. The data contain some 50,000 clones, about 61% of them singletons. V was trimmed by 1 base and J by 10 bases, leaving 18 bases between them. The length of the CDR3 is 14 residues. CDR1 is GTSNPN, CDR2 SVGIG, per germline (reference sequence). The time point was: week 47, end of study. Doses comprised 300 ug of mutant IDH1 20-mer peptide each, plus topical imiquimod. Note on this clone: What it binds is unknown.

The TCR originated in a man in his forties with glioma. Some clones in this sample may be carry-over from other donors' samples. The sample consisted of peripheral blood mononuclear cells (PBMCs), taken from a glioma patient whose treatment included an IDH1 peptide vaccine. The genes are TRBV30 and TRBJ2-3, with D perhaps being TRBD1 or TRBD2 (7 bases each). CDR3 residues: CAWSDGGTVRAQYF. The CDR3 DNA reads TGTGCCTGGAGTGACGGGGGGACAGTTCGTGCGCAGTATTTT.